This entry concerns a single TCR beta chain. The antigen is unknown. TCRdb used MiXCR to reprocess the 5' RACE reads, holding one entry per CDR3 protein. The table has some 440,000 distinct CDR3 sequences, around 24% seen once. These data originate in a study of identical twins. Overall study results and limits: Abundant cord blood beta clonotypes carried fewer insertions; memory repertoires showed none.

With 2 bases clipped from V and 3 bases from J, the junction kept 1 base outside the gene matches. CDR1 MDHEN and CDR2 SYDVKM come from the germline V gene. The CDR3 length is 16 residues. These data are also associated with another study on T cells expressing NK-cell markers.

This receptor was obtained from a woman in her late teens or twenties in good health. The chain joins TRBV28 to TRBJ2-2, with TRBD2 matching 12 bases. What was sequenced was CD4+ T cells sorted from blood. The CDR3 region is CASSLRLAGDTGELFF. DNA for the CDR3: TGTGCCAGCAGTTTAAGACTAGCGGGAGACACCGGGGAGCTGTTTTTT.